Following are 3 T cell receptor beta chains from one sample sequenced in a study of T-cell memory formation after mild COVID-19. MiXCR was run by TCRdb on the 5' RACE reads, yielding one entry per CDR3 protein. The sample holds about 150,000 distinct CDR3 sequences, about 14% seen once. The specimen sequenced was PBMCs or a T cell subset sorted from them (not recorded which). The receptors shown here come from an adult woman who had mild COVID-19 (a few samples of this study predate the infection). Cell type and time point are not known.

In its sample, this clonotype was seen a few times. CDR3 coding DNA: TGTGCCAGCAGCGTGGGACAGGGGGTCTACGAGCAGTACTTC. Amino acids: CASSVGQGVYEQYF. V is TRBV9 and J is TRBJ2-7; 11 bases fit TRBD1. The CDR3 sequence is 14 residues long. The germline gives CDR1 SGDLS, CDR2 YYNGEE. The ends lost 2 bases at V and 3 bases at J; junction bases unmatched: 1.

This clonotype was counted only a few times. This chain joins TRBV27 and TRBJ2-1; 9 positions agree with TRBD2. V lost 8 bases and J lost 5; bases outside the gene matches: 22. This CDR3 comprises 19 residues. Looked up from germline, CDR1 is MNHEY and CDR2 is SMNVEV (reference sequence). The CDR3 here is CASPKAGGGRALPHNEQFF. In DNA, the CDR3 is TGTGCCAGCCCTAAGGCGGGGGGCGGGAGGGCCCTCCCACACAATGAGCAGTTCTTC.

The rearrangement uses TRBV6-5 and TRBJ2-1; TRBD2 agrees at 8 bases. Germline values: CDR1 MNHEY, CDR2 SVGAGI. The CDR3 runs 15 residues. The V and J ends lost 2 bases and 6 bases, in that order; junction bases with no gene match: 6. The chain's CDR3 is CASSYGGGRGNEQFF. The CDR3 DNA sequence: TGTGCCAGCAGTTACGGCGGGGGGCGAGGCAATGAGCAGTTCTTC.